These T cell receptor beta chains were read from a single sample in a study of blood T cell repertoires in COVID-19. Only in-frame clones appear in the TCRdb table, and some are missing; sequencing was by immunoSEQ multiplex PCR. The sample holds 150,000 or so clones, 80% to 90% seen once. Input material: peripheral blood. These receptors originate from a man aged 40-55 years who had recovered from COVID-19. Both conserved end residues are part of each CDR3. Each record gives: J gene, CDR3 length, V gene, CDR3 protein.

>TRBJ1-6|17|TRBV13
CASSLGGTGGYNSPLHF
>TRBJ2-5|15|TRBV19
CASSILAGGEETQYF
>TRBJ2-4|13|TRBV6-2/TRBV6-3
CASSFDYKNIQYF
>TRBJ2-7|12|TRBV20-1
CSASERGGEQYF
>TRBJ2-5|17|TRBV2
CASSEWGASGGQETQYF
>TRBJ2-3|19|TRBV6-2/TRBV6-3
CASSYKLAGPGRSTDTQYF
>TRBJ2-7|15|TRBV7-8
CASSQLGQNSYEQYF
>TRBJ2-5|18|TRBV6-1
CASSARAEEGKGKETQYF
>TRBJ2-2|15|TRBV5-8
CASSWTGTNTGELFF
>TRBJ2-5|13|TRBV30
CAWSVTYQETQYF
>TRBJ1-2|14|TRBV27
CASSVDRDYYGYTF
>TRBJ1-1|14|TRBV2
CASSPDRLNTEAFF
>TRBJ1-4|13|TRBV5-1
CASSDGDNEKLFF
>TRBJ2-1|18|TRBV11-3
CASRPYETGGRSDNEQFF
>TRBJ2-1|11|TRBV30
CAWSGGDEQFF
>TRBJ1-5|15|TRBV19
CASRDSPNSNQPQHF
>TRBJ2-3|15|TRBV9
CASSVENEATDTQYF
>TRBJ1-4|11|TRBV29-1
CSVEIGEKLFF
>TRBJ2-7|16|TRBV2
CASRAGQAISAGEQYF
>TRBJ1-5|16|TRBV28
CASSLWGTGSAQPQHF
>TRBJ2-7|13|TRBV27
CASSGDRGYEQYF
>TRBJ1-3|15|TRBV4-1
CASSPQGFGGNTIYF
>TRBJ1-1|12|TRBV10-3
CATRPGGAEAFF
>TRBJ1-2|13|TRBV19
CASSISGPYGYTF
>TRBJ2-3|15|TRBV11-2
CASSHTDSRTDTQYF
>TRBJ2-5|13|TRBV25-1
CASSEWGKETQYF
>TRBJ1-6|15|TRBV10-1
CASSESGGYNSPLHF
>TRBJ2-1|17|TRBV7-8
CASSSRDYLSLGNEQFF
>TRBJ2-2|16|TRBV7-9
CASSRAITGNTGELFF
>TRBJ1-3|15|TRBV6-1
CASSEVEDSGNTIYF
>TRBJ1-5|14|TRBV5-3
CARSKDRGGEPQHF
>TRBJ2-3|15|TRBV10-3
CAASGGETRVDTQYF
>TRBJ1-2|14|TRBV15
CATSTDRGRYGYTF
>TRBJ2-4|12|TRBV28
CASSSGEDIQYF
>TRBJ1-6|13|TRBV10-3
CAIMGAYNSPLHF
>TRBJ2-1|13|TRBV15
CATSRDRTNEQFF
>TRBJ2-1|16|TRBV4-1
CASSHERRGSYNEQFF
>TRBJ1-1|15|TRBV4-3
CASSHSERLNTEAFF
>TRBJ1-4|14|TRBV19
CASSWTGGNEKLFF
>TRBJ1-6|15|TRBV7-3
CASSFSSGWDSPLHF
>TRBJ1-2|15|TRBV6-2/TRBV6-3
CASSDWDRGFYGYTF